This T cell receptor (beta chain) was profiled in a study of blood T cell repertoires in COVID-19. Study-wide background: Acute and convalescent COVID-19 samples came from the United States, Italy and Spain. Sample material is recorded as cDNA or gDNA derived from T cells, B-cell-depleted T cells, or PBMCs.

This CDR3 spans 14 amino acids. CDR1 GTSNPN and CDR2 SVGIG come from the germline V gene (reference sequence). With V trimmed by 5 bases and J by 3 bases, 4 bases remained unmatched. Original processing notes: Estimation of nucleated cell counts was performed using reference gene primer amplification. Clones were read by immunoSEQ multiplex PCR, and TCRdb kept only the in-frame ones, dropping some. V and J calls and clone size are given by that table; D and trimming were obtained from the DNA. The table shows about 140,000 clones, with 80% to 90% occurring only once. Sequencing was done on a sample of peripheral blood. The V gene is TRBV30, the J gene TRBJ2-3; 11 bases are shared with TRBD2. The TCR originated in a man aged 60 to 69 with active or convalescent COVID-19. The CDR3 nucleotides are TGTGCCTGGGACGGACTAGCGGGTACAGATACGCAGTATTTT. It specifies CAWDGLAGTDTQYF.